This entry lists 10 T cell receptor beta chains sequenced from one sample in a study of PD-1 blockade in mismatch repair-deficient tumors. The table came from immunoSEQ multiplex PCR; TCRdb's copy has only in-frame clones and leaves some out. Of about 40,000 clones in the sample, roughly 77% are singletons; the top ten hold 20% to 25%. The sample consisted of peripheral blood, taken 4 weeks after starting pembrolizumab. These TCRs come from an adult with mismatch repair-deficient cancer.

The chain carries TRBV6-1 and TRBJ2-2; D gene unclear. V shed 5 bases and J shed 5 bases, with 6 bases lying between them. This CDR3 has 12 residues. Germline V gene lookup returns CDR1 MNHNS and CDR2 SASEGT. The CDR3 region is CASSPYTGELFF. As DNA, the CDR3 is TGTGCCAGCAGTCCATATACCGGGGAGCTGTTTTTT.

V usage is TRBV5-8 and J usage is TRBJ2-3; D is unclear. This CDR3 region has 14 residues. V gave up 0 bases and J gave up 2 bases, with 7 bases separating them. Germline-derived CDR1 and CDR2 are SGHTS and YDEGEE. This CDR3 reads CASSLGRFTDTQYF. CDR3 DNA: TGTGCCAGCAGCTTGGGCCGCTTCACAGATACGCAGTATTTT.

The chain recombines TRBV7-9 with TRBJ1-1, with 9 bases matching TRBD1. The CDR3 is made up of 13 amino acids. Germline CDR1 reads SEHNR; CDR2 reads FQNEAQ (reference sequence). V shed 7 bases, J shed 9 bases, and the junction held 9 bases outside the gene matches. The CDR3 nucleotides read TGTGCCAGCACTCGCCGGGACAGGGCGAAAGCTTTCTTT. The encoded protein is CASTRRDRAKAFF.

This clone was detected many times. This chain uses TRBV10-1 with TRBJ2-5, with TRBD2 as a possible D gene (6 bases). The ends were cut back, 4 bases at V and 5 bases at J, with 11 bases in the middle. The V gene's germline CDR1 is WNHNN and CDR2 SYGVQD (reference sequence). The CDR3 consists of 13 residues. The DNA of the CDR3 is TGCGCCAGCAGTGCTACGGGAGTGGAGACCCAGTACTTC. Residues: CASSATGVETQYF.

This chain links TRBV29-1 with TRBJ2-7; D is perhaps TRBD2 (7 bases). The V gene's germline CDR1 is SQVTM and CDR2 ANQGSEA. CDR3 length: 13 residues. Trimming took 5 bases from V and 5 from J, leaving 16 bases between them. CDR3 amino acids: CSVNVQGTNEQYF. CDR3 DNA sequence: TGCAGCGTTAACGTCCAGGGGACTAACGAGCAGTACTTC.

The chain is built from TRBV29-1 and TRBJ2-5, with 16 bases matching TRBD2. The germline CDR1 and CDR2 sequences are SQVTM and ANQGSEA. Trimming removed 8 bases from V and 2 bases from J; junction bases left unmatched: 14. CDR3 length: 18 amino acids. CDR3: CSSAGTSGGGSVQETQYF. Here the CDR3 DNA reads TGCAGCTCTGCCGGGACTAGCGGGGGGGGCTCGGTACAAGAGACCCAGTACTTC.

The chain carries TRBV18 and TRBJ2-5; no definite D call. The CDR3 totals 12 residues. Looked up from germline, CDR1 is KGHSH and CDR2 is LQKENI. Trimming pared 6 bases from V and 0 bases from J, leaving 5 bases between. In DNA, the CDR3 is TGTGCCAGCTCCCCAAACCAAGAGACCCAGTACTTC. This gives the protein CASSPNQETQYF.

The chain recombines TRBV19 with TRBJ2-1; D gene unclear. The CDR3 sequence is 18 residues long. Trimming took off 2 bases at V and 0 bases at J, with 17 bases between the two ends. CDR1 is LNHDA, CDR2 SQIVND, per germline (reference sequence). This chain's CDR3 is CASSIFSEVTVSYNEQFF. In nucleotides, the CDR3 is TGTGCCAGTAGTATATTCTCTGAGGTTACAGTCTCCTACAATGAGCAGTTCTTC.

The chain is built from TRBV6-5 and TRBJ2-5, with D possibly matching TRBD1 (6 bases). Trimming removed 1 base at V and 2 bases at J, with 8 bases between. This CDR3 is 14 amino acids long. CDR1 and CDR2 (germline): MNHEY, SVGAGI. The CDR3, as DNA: TGTGCCAGCAGTTACTTGGGGGCTCAAGAGACCCAGTACTTC. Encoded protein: CASSYLGAQETQYF.

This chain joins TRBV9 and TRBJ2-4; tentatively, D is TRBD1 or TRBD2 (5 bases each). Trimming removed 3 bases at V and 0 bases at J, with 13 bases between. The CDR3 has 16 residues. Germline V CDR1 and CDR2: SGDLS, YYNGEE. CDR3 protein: CASSAGLGEAKNIQYF. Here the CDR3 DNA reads TGTGCCAGCAGCGCCGGGCTGGGGGAAGCCAAAAACATTCAGTACTTC.